Below are 10 T cell receptor beta chains sequenced from a single sample in a study of OX40 agonist ivuxolimab in advanced cancers. Assay used: immunoSEQ multiplex PCR; TCRdb lists only in-frame clones, some missing. The sample holds roughly 34,000 clones, around nine tenths seen once. The source was CD4+ or CD8+ T cells sorted from blood, collected in a trial of the OX40 agonist ivuxolimab. The receptors shown here come from an adult with an advanced solid tumor such as melanoma, head and neck, liver or kidney cancer.

V usage is TRBV4-2 and J usage is TRBJ2-7; the D gene is possibly TRBD1 (5 bases). The CDR3 totals 17 residues. Germline V gene data show CDR1 as LGHNA and CDR2 as YNFKEQ. Trimming took 3 bases from V and 0 from J, leaving 18 bases between them. CDR3 DNA: TGTGCCAGCAGCCAGCCGACAACGATGGGGCACTCCTACGAGCAGTACTTC. It is translated as CASSQPTTMGHSYEQYF.

The chain has TRBV27 and TRBJ2-1, with D hard to call. This CDR3 comprises 13 residues. Trimming took 7 bases from V and 6 from J, leaving 13 bases between them. From germline, CDR1 is MNHEY and CDR2 SMNVEV (reference sequence). The CDR3 region has the DNA TGTGCCAGCACCCCTCGCCCGGGCAATGAGCAGTTCTTC. It specifies CASTPRPGNEQFF.

This sequence joins TRBV2 and TRBJ2-7, with D hard to call. The CDR3 spans 10 residues. Germline V lookup: CDR1 SNHLY, CDR2 FYNNEI. The V and J ends lost 6 bases and 6 bases respectively, with 6 bases between them. The DNA for the CDR3 is TGTGCCAGCAGGTATGGCGAGCAGTACTTC. It codes for CASRYGEQYF.

With respect to this clone: The germline gene is not matched at one end of the junction; a read error may be the cause. This chain uses TRBV27 with TRBJ2-2, with 11 nucleotides matching TRBD2. Germline V gene lookup returns CDR1 MNHEY and CDR2 SMNVEV (reference sequence). This CDR3 has 16 amino acids. CDR3 region: CASTHMTSGNPGELFF. The CDR3 nucleotides read TGTGCCAGCACCCATATGACTAGCGGGAACCCCGGGGAGCTGTTTTTT.

The J gene is TRBJ2-2, the V gene TRBV4-1; no reliable D call. This CDR3 comprises 13 residues. V lost 2 bases to trimming and J lost 5 bases, with 6 bases between them. Per the germline V gene, CDR1 is MGHRA and CDR2 is YSYEKL. DNA of the CDR3: TGCGCCAGCAGCCAATTGGAAACCGGGGAGCTGTTTTTT. The encoded protein is CASSQLETGELFF.

The rearrangement links TRBV28 to TRBJ2-5; D might be TRBD1 (5 bases). Germline V gives CDR1 MDHEN, CDR2 SYDVKM. Trimming shortened V by 4 bases and J by 1 base, and 13 bases separated the two germline ends. The CDR3 runs 15 residues. The CDR3 nucleotides are TGTGCCAGCAGTTCCCCCCCCCAGGGCCAAGAGACCCAGTACTTC. It yields the protein CASSSPPQGQETQYF.

The chain employs TRBV7-6 and TRBJ2-7, with 8 bases matching TRBD1. This CDR3 contains 15 residues. Germline values: CDR1 SGHVS, CDR2 FNYEAQ. V trimming: 5 bases; J trimming: 2 bases; junction bases outside the gene matches: 8. The CDR3 nucleotides are TGTGCCAGCAGCCAGTGGCAGGGGGCGACCTACGAGCAGTACTTC. This encodes CASSQWQGATYEQYF. Complete variable domain (other parts from reference TRBV7-6 and TRBJ2-7): GAGVSQSPRYKVTKRGQDVALRCDPISGHVSLYWYRQALGQGPEFLTYFNYEAQQDKSGLPNDRFSAERPEGSISTLTIQRTEQRDSAMYRCASSQWQGATYEQYFGPGTRLTVT.

The genes are TRBV19 and TRBJ1-6, with TRBD1 matching over 11 bases. V trimming: 5 bases; J trimming: 8 bases; junction bases outside the gene matches: 5. CDR1 and CDR2 from the germline V gene are LNHDA and SQIVND (reference sequence). The CDR3 consists of 15 residues. The CDR3 DNA reads as TGTGCCAGTAGTTTCGGGACAGGGGGTTATTCACCCCTCCACTTT. This sequence encodes CASSFGTGGYSPLHF.

V and J are TRBV5-8 and TRBJ2-7; 8 bases align to TRBD1. Looked up from germline, CDR1 is SGHTS and CDR2 is YDEGEE. V lost 4 bases and J lost 3; bases outside the gene matches: 6. The CDR3 covers 14 residues. The CDR3 DNA follows: TGTGCCAGCAGCCCGACAGGGGTTGGCTACGAGCAGTACTTC. Translating gives CASSPTGVGYEQYF.

The genes are TRBV19 and TRBJ2-1; TRBD2 agrees at 12 bases. The J segment lost 2 bases and the V segment lost 6 bases, leaving 8 bases of the junction unmatched. This CDR3 contains 17 residues. Germline CDR1 reads LNHDA; CDR2 reads SQIVND (reference sequence). As DNA, the CDR3 is TGTGCCAGTAGAATTGGGACTAGCGGGTACCCCTACAATGAGCAGTTCTTC. Translating it yields CASRIGTSGYPYNEQFF.